Listed here is a single T cell receptor beta chain. The clone's antigen remains unknown. Base qualities were left out, and no much larger clone turns up one base away. Samples from volunteer blood donors who had recovered from COVID-19 were contributed by a second Seattle source. Collaborating institutions collected whole blood in K2EDTA tubes following their own protocols. For TCRbeta analysis, collaborators shipped samples as frozen whole blood, isolated PBMCs, or DNA extracted from either of those sample types. This specimen comes from a study of blood T cell repertoires in COVID-19 (TCRdb year 2020). In the study overall: Samples covering the acute and convalescent phases of COVID-19 were provided by collaborators in the United States, Italy and Spain. Nearly every sample came with metadata listing a de-identified subject ID, COVID-19 status, age in years and sex. The prospective study material was composed of cDNA or gDNA derived from T cells, B-cell-depleted T cells, or PBMCs. Subjects who had been exposed to COVID-19, were actively infected with it, or had recovered from it provided the deeply sampled blood TCRbeta repertoires that made up the dataset. The repertoires were released in a freely available public database intended as a resource for research on the immune response to SARS-CoV-2. Samples came from the ongoing ImmuneRACE study (first 160 participants) plus 1,254 subjects from 6 global collaborators. Where available, HLA class I and class II types were taken from metadata supplied by the sample provider and were not determined by assay-based typing.

TCRbeta CDR3 regions were amplified from genomic DNA using the immunoSEQ Assay, a bias-controlled multiplex PCR. The source study handled its data this way. The number of nucleated cells in each sample was estimated by amplification of reference gene primers within the assay. To quantify the absolute abundance of each unique TCRbeta CDR3 rearrangement, sequence reads were collapsed and filtered. Productive Simpson clonality was computed per sample as the square root of Simpson's diversity index over productive rearrangements. TCRdb mirrors the immuneACCESS table, restricted to in-frame sequences. Some clones are absent from its copies; in checked studies, under half trace to an unresolved V gene, and the reason for the others is unknown. D and trimming come from the DNA, and the V and J calls and clone size come from that table. The sample table records about 300,000 clones; more than 70% of these occur just once. In total, the top ten clones hold approximately 7% of the sample.

The CDR3 goes from the cysteine to the phenylalanine over 12 residues. The sequence is cut down to CDR3 DNA, 36 bases in frame from base 1. From a lookup of the germline V gene, CDR1 and CDR2 are MNHEY and SVGAGI. V loses 2 bases of germline sequence and J loses 6 bases, and the interval between the two ends is 6 bases. What the authors observed across the whole study: The quantity of clinical and demographic metadata differed by source and by participant and was supplied without curation.

The sequence came from a woman aged 30 to 39 who had recovered from COVID-19. The chain joins TRBV6-5 to TRBJ2-3; the D gene is unclear. Sequenced sample: peripheral blood. The CDR3 protein: CASSYPGDTQYF. The DNA sequence is as follows: TGTGCCAGCAGTTACCCCGGGGATACGCAGTATTTT.